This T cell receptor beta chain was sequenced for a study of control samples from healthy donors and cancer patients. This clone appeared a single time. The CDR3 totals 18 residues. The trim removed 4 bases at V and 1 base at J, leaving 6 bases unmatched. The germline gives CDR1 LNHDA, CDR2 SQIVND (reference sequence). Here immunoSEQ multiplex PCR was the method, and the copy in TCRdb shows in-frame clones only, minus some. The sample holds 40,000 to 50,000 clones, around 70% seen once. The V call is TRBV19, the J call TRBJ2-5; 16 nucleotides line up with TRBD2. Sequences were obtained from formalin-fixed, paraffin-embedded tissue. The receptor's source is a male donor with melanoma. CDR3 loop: CASSRGLAGGPSQETQYF. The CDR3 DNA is TGTGCCAGTAGTAGGGGACTAGCGGGAGGGCCCTCCCAAGAGACCCAGTACTTC.